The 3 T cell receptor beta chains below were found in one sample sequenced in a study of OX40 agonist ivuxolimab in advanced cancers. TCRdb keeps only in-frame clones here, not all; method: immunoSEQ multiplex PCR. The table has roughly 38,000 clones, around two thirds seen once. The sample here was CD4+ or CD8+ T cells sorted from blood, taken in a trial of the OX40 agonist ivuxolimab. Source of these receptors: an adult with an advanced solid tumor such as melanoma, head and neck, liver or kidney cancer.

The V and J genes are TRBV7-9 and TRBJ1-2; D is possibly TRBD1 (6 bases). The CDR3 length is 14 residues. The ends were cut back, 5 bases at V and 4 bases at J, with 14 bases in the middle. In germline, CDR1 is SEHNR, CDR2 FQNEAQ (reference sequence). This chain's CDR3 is CASSPRQAAYGYTF. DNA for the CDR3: TGTGCCAGCAGCCCGCGACAGGCCGCCTATGGCTACACCTTC.

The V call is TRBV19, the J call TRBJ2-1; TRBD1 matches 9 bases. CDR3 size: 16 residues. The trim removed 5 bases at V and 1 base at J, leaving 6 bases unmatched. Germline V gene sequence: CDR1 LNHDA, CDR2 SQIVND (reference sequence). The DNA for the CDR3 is TGTGCCAGTAGTCTAACCGGGACAGGGTCCTACAATGAGCAGTTCTTC. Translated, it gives CASSLTGTGSYNEQFF.

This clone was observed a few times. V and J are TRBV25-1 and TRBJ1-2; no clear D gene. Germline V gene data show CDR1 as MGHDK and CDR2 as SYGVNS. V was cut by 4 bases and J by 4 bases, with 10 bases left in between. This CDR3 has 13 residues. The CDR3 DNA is TGTGCCAGCAGTGCGGCTTACAGCTATGGCTACACCTTC. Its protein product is CASSAAYSYGYTF.